These 10 T cell receptor beta chains share one sample of origin, sequenced in a study of cytomegalovirus exposure and HLA in healthy donors. Clones were read by immunoSEQ multiplex PCR, and TCRdb kept only the in-frame ones, dropping some. This sample yields around 300,000 clones, of which just over 85% are seen a single time; roughly 1% belongs to the top ten. Sample: PBMCs. These TCRs come from a woman aged 18-29 years in good health and CMV-seronegative.

V is TRBV27 and J is TRBJ1-2; TRBD1 matches 7 bases. Germline CDR1 and CDR2: MNHEY and SMNVEV (reference sequence). The CDR3 consists of 14 residues. The V and J ends lost 6 bases and 1 base, in that order; junction bases with no gene match: 5. The DNA of the CDR3 is TGTGCCAGCAGATCGGGACAGCTTAACTATGGCTACACCTTC. Translated: CASRSGQLNYGYTF.

This clone was seen a single time. V is TRBV19 and J is TRBJ2-2; 8 positions agree with TRBD2. Germline CDR1 LNHDA, CDR2 SQIVND (reference sequence). This CDR3 is built from 16 residues. Trimming at V came to 1 base and at J to 5 bases, leaving 6 bases not matched to a gene. For the CDR3, the DNA is TGTGCCAGTAGTATAGCGGGAGGGCTACGGACCGGGGAGCTGTTTTTT. This translates into CASSIAGGLRTGELFF. The entire variable domain, with the rest obtained from reference TRBV19 and TRBJ2-2, is as follows: DGGITQSPKYLFRKEGQNVTLSCEQNLNHDAMYWYRQDPGQGLRLIYYSQIVNDFQKGDIAEGYSVSREKKESFPLTVTSAQKNPTAFYLCASSIAGGLRTGELFFGEGSRLTVL.

This clone occurred a few times. Other DNA variants within this sample encode the same CDR3. The CDR3 region is CASSQGAGTEAFF. The CDR3 DNA sequence: TGCGCCAGCAGCCAGGGGGCGGGTACTGAAGCTTTCTTT. J is TRBJ1-1 and V is TRBV5-1; 8 nucleotides align to TRBD1. The CDR3 contains 13 residues. The germline gives CDR1 SGHRS, CDR2 YFSETQ. J lost 5 bases, V lost 4 bases, and 4 bases had no gene match.

The chain has TRBV28 and TRBJ1-2; tentative D call: TRBD1 (6 bases). This CDR3 has 14 amino acids. Looked up from germline, CDR1 is MDHEN and CDR2 is SYDVKM. Between the trimmed V and J ends, which lost 2 bases and 3 bases, there was a span of 10 bases. The CDR3 loop reads CASSLTGTDYGYTF. The CDR3 DNA is TGTGCCAGCAGTTTAACAGGGACCGACTATGGCTACACCTTC.

The CDR3, as DNA: TGCAGCGGAAAGACAGGGAATCAGTACACCGGGGAGCTGTTTTTT. It yields the protein CSGKTGNQYTGELFF. V and J are TRBV29-1 and TRBJ2-2; 7 nucleotides match TRBD1. Germline values: CDR1 SQVTM, CDR2 ANQGSEA. This CDR3 comprises 15 residues. V was clipped by 7 bases and J by 3 bases; unmatched bases: 11.

The chain is built from TRBV18 and TRBJ2-7, with TRBD1 as a possible D gene (6 bases). Germline V gives CDR1 KGHSH, CDR2 LQKENI. The V end was cut by 4 bases, the J end by 3 bases, with 7 bases between. This CDR3 spans 12 amino acids. CDR3: CASSLGHYEQYF. As DNA, the CDR3 is TGTGCCAGCTCACTGGGACACTACGAGCAGTACTTC.

DNA of the CDR3: TGTGCCAGCAGCTTAGGGACTAGCGGGGGGCCAACCAATGAGCAGTTCTTC. Its translation: CASSLGTSGGPTNEQFF. This chain uses TRBV7-2 with TRBJ2-1, with TRBD2 matching 14 bases. This CDR3 contains 17 residues. Germline V gives CDR1 SGHTA, CDR2 FQGNSA. Unmatched junction bases numbered 5, after V lost 1 base and J lost 6 bases. The variable domain in full, with the rest retrieved from reference TRBV7-2 and TRBJ2-1, is GAGVSQSPSNKVTEKGKDVELRCDPISGHTALYWYRQSLGQGLEFLIYFQGNSAPDKSGLPSDRFSAERTGGSVSTLTIQRTQQEDSAVYLCASSLGTSGGPTNEQFFGPGTRLTVL.

As regards this clone: Other DNA sequences within the sample encode an identical CDR3. V gene TRBV6-5 combines with J gene TRBJ2-1; D possibly corresponds to TRBD1 (5 bases). This CDR3 has 13 amino acids. Deletions cut 2 bases from V and 4 bases from J, with 6 bases between. Germline CDR1 is MNHEY and CDR2 is SVGAGI. The CDR3 DNA is TGTGCCAGCAGTTACGACAGTTACAATGAGCAGTTCTTC. Translated: CASSYDSYNEQFF.

This clone was recorded many times. The V call is TRBV5-1, the J call TRBJ1-2; tentatively, D is TRBD1 (5 bases). Germline-derived CDR1 and CDR2 are SGHRS and YFSETQ. CDR3 length: 13 amino acids. Trimming stripped 7 bases from V and 1 base from J, with 11 bases between. In nucleotides, the CDR3 is TGCGCCAGCGGGGACGGGGGTAACTATGGCTACACCTTC. It codes for CASGDGGNYGYTF.

In nucleotides, the CDR3 is TGTGCCAGCAGCGGAGGACTAGCGGGGGGGGAGACCCAGTACTTC. It yields the protein CASSGGLAGGETQYF. The V and J genes are TRBV11-2 and TRBJ2-5; TRBD2 agrees at 15 bases. Germline V lookup: CDR1 SGHAT, CDR2 FQNNGV. CDR3 length equals 15 residues. The ends lost 5 bases at V and 5 bases at J; junction bases unmatched: 3.